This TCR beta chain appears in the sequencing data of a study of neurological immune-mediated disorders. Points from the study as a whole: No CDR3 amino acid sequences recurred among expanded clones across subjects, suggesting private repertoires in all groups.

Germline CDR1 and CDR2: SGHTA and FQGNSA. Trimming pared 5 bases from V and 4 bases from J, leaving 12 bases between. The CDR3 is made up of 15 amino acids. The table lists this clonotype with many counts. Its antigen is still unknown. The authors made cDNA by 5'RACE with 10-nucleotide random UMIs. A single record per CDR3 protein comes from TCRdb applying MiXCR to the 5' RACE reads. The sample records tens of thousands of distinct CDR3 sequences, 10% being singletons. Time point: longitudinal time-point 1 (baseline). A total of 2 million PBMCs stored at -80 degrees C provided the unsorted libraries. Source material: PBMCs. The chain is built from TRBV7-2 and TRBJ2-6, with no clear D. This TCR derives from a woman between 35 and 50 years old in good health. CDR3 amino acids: CASSQIPNGANVLTF. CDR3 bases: TGTGCCAGCAGCCAAATCCCGAACGGGGCCAACGTCCTGACTTTC.